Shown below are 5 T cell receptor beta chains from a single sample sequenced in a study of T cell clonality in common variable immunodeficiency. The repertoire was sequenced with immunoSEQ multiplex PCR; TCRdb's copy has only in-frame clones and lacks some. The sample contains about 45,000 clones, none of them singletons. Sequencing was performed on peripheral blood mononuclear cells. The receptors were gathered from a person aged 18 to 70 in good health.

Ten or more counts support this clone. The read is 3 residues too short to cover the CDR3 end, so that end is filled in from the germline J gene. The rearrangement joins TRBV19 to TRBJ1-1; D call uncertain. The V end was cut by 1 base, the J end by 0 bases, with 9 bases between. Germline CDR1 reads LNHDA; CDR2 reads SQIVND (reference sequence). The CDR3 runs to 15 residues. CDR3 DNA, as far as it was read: TGTGCCAGTAGTATAGTTGGGCGGGTGAACACTGAA. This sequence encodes CASSIVGRVNTE. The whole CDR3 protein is CASSIVGRVNTEAFF.

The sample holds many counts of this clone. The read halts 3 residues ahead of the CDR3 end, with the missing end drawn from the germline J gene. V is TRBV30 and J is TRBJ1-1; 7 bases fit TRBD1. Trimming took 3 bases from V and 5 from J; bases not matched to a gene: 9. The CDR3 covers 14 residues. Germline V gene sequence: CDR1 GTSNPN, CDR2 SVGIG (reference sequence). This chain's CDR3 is CAWSSRLRGTEAFF. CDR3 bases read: TGTGCCTGGAGCTCCAGGCTCAGGGGGACTGAA.

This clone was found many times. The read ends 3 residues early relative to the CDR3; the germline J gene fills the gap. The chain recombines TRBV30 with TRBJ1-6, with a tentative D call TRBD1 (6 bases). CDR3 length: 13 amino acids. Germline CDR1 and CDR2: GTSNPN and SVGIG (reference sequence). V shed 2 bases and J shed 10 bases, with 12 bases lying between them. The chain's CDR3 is CAWSLGAPSPLHF. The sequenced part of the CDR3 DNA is TGTGCCTGGAGTCTGGGGGCCCCCTCACCC.

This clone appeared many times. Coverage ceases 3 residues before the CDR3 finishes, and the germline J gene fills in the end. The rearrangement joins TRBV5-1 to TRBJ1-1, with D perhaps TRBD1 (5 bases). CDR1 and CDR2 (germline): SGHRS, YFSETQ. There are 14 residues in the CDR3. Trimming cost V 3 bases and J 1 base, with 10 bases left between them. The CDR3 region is CASSSGLRNTEAFF. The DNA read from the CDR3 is TGCGCCAGCAGCTCGGGACTCAGGAACACTGAA.

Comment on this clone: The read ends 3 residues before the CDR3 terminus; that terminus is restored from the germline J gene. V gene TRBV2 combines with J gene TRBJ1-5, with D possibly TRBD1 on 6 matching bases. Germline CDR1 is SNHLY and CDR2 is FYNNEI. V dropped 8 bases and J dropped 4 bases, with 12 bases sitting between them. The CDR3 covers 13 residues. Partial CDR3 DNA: TGTGCCAGCCGCGGACAGACGAATCAGCCC. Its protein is CASRGQTNQP. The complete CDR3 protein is CASRGQTNQPQHF.